This T cell receptor (beta chain) is drawn from a study of T cells in localized non-small cell lung cancer (dated by TCRdb to 2018 to 2020). As for the study more broadly: The study examined T cell repertoires in approximately 240 patients with early-stage NSCLC and compared tumors with uninvolved tumor-adjacent lungs. The mean age of the NSCLC patients was under 70 years, with 130 or so men and approximately 100 women. The cohort was made up of some 240 treatment-naive NSCLC patients whose localized lung tumors had been resected.

A note on this clone: Its antigen is unknown. Base qualities were left out, and no much larger clone turns up one base away.

TCR beta CDR3 regions were sequenced from DNA using the immunoSEQ Assay. From the authors' description of their analysis: To compute T cell density, TCR beta template counts were normalized to usable DNA, which was estimated by amplifying housekeeping genes. Using the preseqR package, richness was estimated by extrapolating to 120,000 templates for tissue samples and 400,000 templates for PBMC samples. Clonality was taken to be one minus Pielou's evenness. Tissue-enriched TCRs were identified through differential abundance testing performed on productive amino-acid clonotypes, with a minimum total count of 5 and an alpha of 0.1. Repertoire overlap between compartments was quantified with the Jaccard Index and Morisita Overlap Index. GLIPH grouped TCR beta CDR3s together with public tetramer-defined viral CDR3s, and a viral motif had to include at least three viral sequences and show V-gene enrichment. TCRdb stores this immuneACCESS table with in-frame sequences only. Part of the clones is absent; in the studies checked, under half of the shortfall reflects unresolved V genes, and no reason is known for the rest. The DNA was the basis for D and trimming; V, J and clone size are from that table. For this sample the table gives more than 1,200 clones, of which around 25% were detected only once. The top ten hold around 12% of the sample.

Uninvolved adjacent lung was sampled at least 2 cm away from the tumor margin, and two independent pathologists confirmed that the tissue had no atypia. At diagnosis, tumor, uninvolved tumor-adjacent lung and peripheral blood were collected and then preserved as a mix of FFPE and fresh-frozen material. Overall study results and their limits: Longer overall survival was associated with higher T cell density in blood, whereas shorter survival was associated with higher clonality in adjacent lung. Uninvolved tumor-adjacent lung showed the highest T cell clonality, higher than tumor, which suggests more focused antigenic responses in the uninvolved tumor-adjacent lung. A median of about 53 of the top 100 tumor clones were detected in paired uninvolved adjacent lung, and about 29 of these tumor clones were also found among the top 100 clones of the paired uninvolved adjacent lung. Because multi-region tumor sequencing was not performed, intratumor heterogeneity could not be ruled out. Since the design was exploratory, TCR variables were selected using unadjusted p-values with no false-discovery rate correction.

Reading the germline V gene gives CDR1 MGHDK and CDR2 SYGVNS. Inclusive of the bounding cysteine and phenylalanine, the CDR3 is 15 residues long. Only CDR3 DNA remains: 45 bases, in frame from the first base. At the junction V is shortened by 6 bases and J by 2 bases; bases outside the gene matches: 6. Sequencing was performed on normal lung tissue next to the tumor, taken before any cancer treatment. The clonotype originates from a male donor older than 55 with stage I lung adenocarcinoma. This receptor chain uses TRBV25-1 and TRBJ2-7, with TRBD1 matching 11 junction bases. The bases are TGTGCCAGCAGAGTGGGACAGGGGGTGACCTACGAGCAGTACTTC. This sequence encodes CASRVGQGVTYEQYF.